These T cell receptor beta chains were read from a single sample in a study of CD8 T cells in ankylosing spondylitis. In TCRdb, the 5' RACE reads were re-called with MiXCR into one record per CDR3 protein. The sample contains about 800,000 distinct CDR3 sequences, around 11% of which appear only once. Specimen: blood, either unsorted or a sorted T cell fraction (not recorded which). Receptor source: a male donor with ankylosing spondylitis. CDR3s leave out the opening cysteine and the closing phenylalanine or tryptophan. Each record gives: V gene, CDR3 length, CDR3 protein.

>TRBV4-2|12
ASSQDPRTDTQY
>TRBV18|14
ASSYVGQLNTGELF
>TRBV6-5|12
ASSARLNTGELF
>TRBV4-2|14
ASSQALAGGRGELF
>TRBV29-1|12
SVVSRLNTGELF
>TRBV6-1|11
ASLGTGEEKLF
>TRBV18|12
ASSQTGNSIEQY
>TRBV20-1|12
SARDRRYLETQY
>TRBV5-1|13
ASSLVLGMGDTQY
>TRBV2|9
ASTEGVEQY
>TRBV27|15
ASSLRWGTVYSYEQY
>TRBV28|17
ASGAGRHYFNWTKNIQY
>TRBV9|11
ASSVGPTDTQY
>TRBV28|11
ASSRTGGFDAF
>TRBV4-3|12
ASSQGEANYGYT
>TRBV20-1|9
SAFDSPTQY
>TRBV20-1|11
SVSGTVQETQY
>TRBV6-6|10
AIRTTNSPLH
>TRBV7-9|15
ASSLDSGSYLTGELF
>TRBV12-3/TRBV12-4|13
ASSLRGQGRKTQY
>TRBV6-5|13
ASSYSGRPDLEAF
>TRBV12-5|14
ASGLVLGTNTGELF
>TRBV7-2|13
ASSLELAGPSEQY
>TRBV7-9|12
ASSLYEGSYEQY
>TRBV2|10
ASRLRPGELF
>TRBV7-7|12
ASSPPGASETQY
>TRBV20-1|12
SASRGTIENIQY
>TRBV2|12
ASSENNYNSPLH
>TRBV5-1|10
ASSRGRFEQF
>TRBV20-1|14
SAPTSDRSSMDTQY
>TRBV20-1|13
SARDQTGGLSGYT
>TRBV30|14
AWSERGLARGETQY
>TRBV29-1|9
SGRGTYEQY
>TRBV20-1|8
SAHGGTQY
>TRBV20-1|12
SAREGSDYTEAF
>TRBV6-1|13
ASSEPGITNEKLF
>TRBV29-1|10
SVAEGTDTQY
>TRBV15|12
ATSPHRGPYEQY
>TRBV20-1|12
SATQGAGNTEAF
>TRBV29-1|10
SVVTAGNTIY